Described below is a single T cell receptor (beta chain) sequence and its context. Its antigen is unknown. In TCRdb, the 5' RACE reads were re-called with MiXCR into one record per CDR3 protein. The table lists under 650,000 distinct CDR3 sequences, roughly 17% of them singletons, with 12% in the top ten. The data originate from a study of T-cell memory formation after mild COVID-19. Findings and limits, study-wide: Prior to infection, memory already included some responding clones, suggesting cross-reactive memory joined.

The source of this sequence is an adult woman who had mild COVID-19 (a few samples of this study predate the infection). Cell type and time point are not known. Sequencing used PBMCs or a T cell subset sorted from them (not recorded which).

The CDR3 region has the DNA TGCAGCGTAGGACAGGGAGGTTACAGGACTGAAGCTTTCTTT. It specifies CSVGQGGYRTEAFF. The chain uses TRBV29-1 and TRBJ1-1; TRBD1 matches at 8 bases. The CDR3 is 14 residues long. The junction had 11 bases not matched to a gene; V was cut back by 6 bases and J by 5 bases. Germline CDR1 SQVTM, CDR2 ANQGSEA.